These 21 T cell receptor beta chains share one sample of origin, sequenced in a study of blood T cells in healthy people across ages. A second about 7 to 12 cycle PCR used barcoded and J-beta primers. Via MiXCR, TCRdb re-called the 5' RACE reads, giving one row per CDR3 protein. In the table there are some 1.5 million distinct CDR3 sequences, about 28% of which are singletons. The specimen sequenced was blood. The origin of the receptors is a woman under 40 in good health.

This chain links TRBV30 with TRBJ2-1, with D unresolved. With 1 base removed from V and 1 base from J, the gap between germline ends came to 2 bases. The CDR3 extends over 12 amino acids. Germline-derived CDR1 and CDR2 are GTSNPN and SVGIG (reference sequence). In nucleotides, the CDR3 is TGTGCCTGGAGTGGTTCCTACAATGAGCAGTTCTTC. Amino acids: CAWSGSYNEQFF.

The chain couples TRBV12-3 or TRBV12-4 to TRBJ1-2, with D unclear. CDR3 length: 13 amino acids. V was pared by 5 bases and J by 6 bases, with 13 bases between. The CDR3 protein is CASSRPNRNGYTF. The CDR3 DNA follows: TGTGCCAGCAGTCGCCCCAACAGAAATGGCTACACCTTC.

The chain recombines TRBV28 with TRBJ1-3; weak D call: TRBD1 (6 bases). Per the germline V gene, CDR1 is MDHEN and CDR2 is SYDVKM. There are 16 residues in the CDR3. Trimming shortened V by 5 bases and J by 4 bases, and 18 bases separated the two germline ends. The CDR3 coding sequence is TGTGCCAGCAGTCCGCCTCAGGGGTCCGCCGGAAACACCATATATTTT. Residues: CASSPPQGSAGNTIYF.

This clonotype was recorded many times. The chain links TRBV6-5 to TRBJ2-7; D is unresolved. CDR1 is MNHEY and CDR2 is SVGAGI in the germline V gene. The CDR3 runs to 13 residues. V dropped 0 bases and J dropped 1 base, with 4 bases sitting between them. CDR3 in amino acids: CASSYSASYEQYF. The CDR3 nucleotides are TGTGCCAGCAGTTACTCTGCATCCTACGAGCAGTACTTC.

About this clonotype itself: At one end, the junction sequence differs from germline, possibly due to a read error. This rearrangement joins TRBV7-6 to TRBJ2-3, with D maybe TRBD2 (5 bases). CDR1 and CDR2 from the germline V gene are SGHVS and FNYEAQ. The CDR3 has 16 amino acids. The chain's CDR3 is CVSSLAWSADTDTQYF. CDR3 DNA sequence: TGTGTCAGCAGCTTAGCGTGGAGTGCCGACACAGATACGCAGTATTTT.

The chain recombines TRBV7-2 with TRBJ1-5, with unresolved D. Germline CDR1 and CDR2: SGHTA and FQGNSA. The CDR3 is 13 residues long. With 3 bases removed from V and 6 bases from J, the gap between germline ends came to 9 bases. This CDR3 is CASSFSFGQPQHF. In DNA, the CDR3 is TGTGCCAGCAGCTTCTCGTTCGGTCAGCCCCAGCATTTT.

The chain combines TRBV5-1 with TRBJ2-1, with a weak D call TRBD1 (6 bases). The V gene lost 0 bases and the J gene lost 6 bases, with 10 bases spanning the gap. The CDR3 is 14 residues long. The germline gives CDR1 SGHRS, CDR2 YFSETQ. CDR3 residues: CASSLERQANEQFF. The CDR3, as DNA: TGCGCCAGCAGCTTGGAGAGACAGGCCAATGAGCAGTTCTTC.

This clonotype showed up just a few times. The V call is TRBV7-2, the J call TRBJ2-1, with 9 bases lining up with TRBD2. CDR1 SGHTA and CDR2 FQGNSA come from the germline V gene. The CDR3 runs 13 residues. Trimming removed 6 bases from V and 15 bases from J; junction bases left unmatched: 12. CDR3 bases: TGTGCCAGCAGGTTGTACGCCGGGACTAGCCCGTTCTTC. Translation: CASRLYAGTSPFF. Using reference TRBV7-2 and TRBJ2-1 for the parts outside the CDR3, the full variable domain is GAGVSQSPSNKVTEKGKDVELRCDPISGHTALYWYRQSLGQGLEFLIYFQGNSAPDKSGLPSDRFSAERTGGSVSTLTIQRTQQEDSAVYLCASRLYAGTSPFFGPGTRLTVL.

V and J are TRBV7-9 and TRBJ1-1; no reliable D call. This CDR3 is 11 amino acids long. CDR1 SEHNR and CDR2 FQNEAQ come from the germline V gene (reference sequence). Trimming cost V 5 bases and J 5 bases, with 6 bases left between them. The chain's CDR3 is CASSRQTEAFF. CDR3 bases: TGTGCCAGCAGCCGACAAACTGAAGCTTTCTTT.

This clonotype was found a few times. CDR3 amino acids: CATSREIDGSNQPQHF. The CDR3 DNA reads TGTGCCACCAGCAGAGAAATCGACGGTAGCAATCAGCCCCAGCATTTT. V and J are TRBV15 and TRBJ1-5; no clear D gene. Germline CDR1 LNHNV, CDR2 YYDKDF (reference sequence). Trimming cost V 0 bases and J 0 bases, with 9 bases left between them. The CDR3 is 16 amino acids.

V and J are TRBV20-1 and TRBJ2-1; TRBD2 aligns across 9 bases. The CDR3 runs 15 residues. Per germline, CDR1 DFQATT and CDR2 SNEGSKA (reference sequence). The ends lost 6 bases at V and 5 bases at J; junction bases unmatched: 11. CDR3 coding DNA: TGCAGTGCAGGGTCTAGCGGGGATCCAGACAATGAGCAGTTCTTC. This codes for CSAGSSGDPDNEQFF.

The chain couples TRBV10-3 to TRBJ1-5; D remains ambiguous. The CDR3 is 13 residues long. Germline V CDR1 and CDR2: ENHRY, SYGVKD. V lost 7 bases and J lost 1, with 8 bases in between. The CDR3 region is CAIMAESNQPQHF. Here the CDR3 DNA reads TGTGCCATCATGGCGGAGAGCAATCAGCCCCAGCATTTT.

The V gene is TRBV6-2 or TRBV6-3, the J gene TRBJ1-2, with D perhaps matching TRBD1 (5 bases). Germline CDR1 reads MNHEY; CDR2 reads SVGEGT. V gave up 5 bases and J gave up 7 bases, with 17 bases separating them. CDR3 size: 14 residues. CDR3 sequence (DNA): TGTGCCAGCAGTCTTGGGACGGCCGCGAGTGGCTACACCTTC. Protein sequence: CASSLGTAASGYTF.

This clonotype was recorded many times. The chain uses TRBV15 and TRBJ2-7, with D perhaps matching TRBD1 (6 bases). V shed 2 bases and J shed 3 bases, with 8 bases lying between them. Germline V lookup: CDR1 LNHNV, CDR2 YYDKDF (reference sequence). The CDR3 consists of 13 residues. The CDR3 DNA sequence: TGTGCCACCAGCAGACCACAGGGCTACGAGCAGTACTTC. The encoded protein is CATSRPQGYEQYF.

This clonotype was detected only a few times. The chain is built from TRBV18 and TRBJ1-4; TRBD1 is a possible D gene (6 bases). CDR3 length equals 15 residues. Between the trimmed V and J ends, which lost 3 bases and 8 bases, there was a span of 16 bases. The germline V gene has CDR1 KGHSH and CDR2 LQKENI. CDR3: CASSPRTEIPEKLFF. The CDR3 DNA follows: TGTGCCAGCTCACCCCGGACAGAGATACCAGAAAAACTGTTTTTT.

This clonotype was detected many times. Compared with germline, one end of the junction differs, possibly owing to a read error. The CDR3 protein is CASSLSLDTQYF. CDR3 in DNA: TGTGCCAGCAGCCTATCTTTAGATACGCAGTATTTT. This chain links TRBV5-1 with TRBJ2-3; D is unresolved. The length of the CDR3 is 12 residues. Germline V lookup: CDR1 SGHRS, CDR2 YFSETQ.

The count of this clonotype is one. The chain recombines TRBV7-8 with TRBJ2-1; no clear D gene. The CDR3 sequence is 13 residues long. V was clipped by 2 bases and J by 9 bases, with 11 bases between them. CDR1 is SGHVS and CDR2 is FQNEAQ in the germline V gene. CDR3 DNA sequence: TGTGCCAGCAGCTTACACCGATTAGGTGAGCAGTTCTTC. It yields the protein CASSLHRLGEQFF.

The chain combines TRBV7-2 with TRBJ2-7; no clear D. The germline CDR1 and CDR2 sequences are SGHTA and FQGNSA. The V end was cut by 5 bases, the J end by 6 bases, with 8 bases between. The CDR3 is 11 amino acids. The CDR3 loop is CASSRFGEQYF. The DNA for the CDR3 is TGTGCCAGCAGCCGGTTTGGCGAGCAGTACTTC.

Comment on this clonotype: This clone may be a read error of a much larger clone one base away. This chain links TRBV7-2 with TRBJ2-1; TRBD2 is a possible D gene (5 bases). Germline lookup yields CDR1 SGHTA and CDR2 FQGNSA. The CDR3 length is 15 residues. CDR3 amino acids: CVSSLDRPQRNEQFF. CDR3 nucleotides: TGTGTCAGCAGCTTAGATCGTCCCCAGCGGAATGAGCAGTTCTTC.

This chain joins TRBV29-1 and TRBJ1-5, with D tentatively TRBD1 (6 bases). V lost 8 bases, J lost 2 bases, and 13 bases lay in between. Germline CDR1 and CDR2: SQVTM and ANQGSEA. The CDR3 totals 13 residues. CDR3 DNA sequence: TGCAGCATCAGGGGAGATGGCAATCAGCCCCAGCATTTT. Protein: CSIRGDGNQPQHF.

CDR3 residues: CASSSRDGVVSPEAFF. The CDR3, as DNA: TGTGCCAGCAGCTCCCGAGATGGGGTTGTGTCTCCTGAAGCTTTCTTT. The rearrangement uses TRBV12-3 or TRBV12-4 and TRBJ1-1; D remains ambiguous. Trimming took off 6 bases at V and 6 bases at J, with 23 bases between the two ends. The CDR3 is made up of 16 amino acids.